Here is one TCR beta chain with its context. Antigen unknown. Generated by immunoSEQ multiplex PCR, the TCRdb table keeps only in-frame clones and is missing some. The table has 90,000 to 130,000 clones, 81% seen once; the top ten hold about 3.3%. The sample is drawn from a study of radiotherapy plus CTLA-4 blockade in lung cancer. Study-wide findings and caveats: Interferon-beta and early blood T cell clone dynamics reportedly predicted response best. Clones derived from tumor TCRs expanded in blood after radiotherapy plus ipilimumab.

Trimming shortened V by 8 bases and J by 6 bases, and 22 bases separated the two germline ends. The CDR3 has 15 residues. Germline CDR1 reads GTSNPN; CDR2 reads SVGIG (reference sequence). The specimen comprised peripheral blood, sampled from a patient treated with radiotherapy plus ipilimumab. This receptor was taken from a human donor with non-small cell lung cancer that progressed on radiotherapy plus ipilimumab. Some clones in this sample may be carry-over from other donors' samples. This chain connects TRBV30 to TRBJ2-2, with D tentatively TRBD1 (6 bases). CDR3 sequence: CARGSTQGIPGELFF. CDR3 in DNA: TGTGCCAGAGGTTCGACTCAGGGGATTCCCGGGGAGCTGTTTTTT.